Listed here are 21 T cell receptor beta chains from one sample, sequenced in a study of blood T cell repertoires in COVID-19. The protocol was immunoSEQ multiplex PCR, while the TCRdb copy is restricted to in-frame clones and leaves out a portion. Of 250,000 or so clones listed, about four fifths are singletons. Material for sequencing was peripheral blood. The receptors come from a woman in her 70s with acute or convalescent COVID-19.

J is TRBJ1-1 and V is TRBV7-2; 7 positions match TRBD1. With 3 bases clipped from V and 4 bases from J, the junction kept 2 bases outside the gene matches. Germline assignment: CDR1 SGHTA and CDR2 FQGNSA. The CDR3 length is 13 residues. The CDR3 protein is CASSFDRATEAFF. The CDR3 region has the DNA TGTGCCAGCAGCTTCGACAGGGCCACTGAAGCTTTCTTT.

V usage is TRBV4-2 and J usage is TRBJ2-7; 9 bases map to TRBD1. The length of the CDR3 is 16 residues. CDR1 and CDR2 (germline): LGHNA, YNFKEQ. The ends lost 4 bases at V and 4 bases at J; junction bases unmatched: 11. In DNA form, the CDR3 reads TGTGCCAGCAGCCGCGAAACGGGACAGGGTTTTTACGAGCAGTACTTC. Translation: CASSRETGQGFYEQYF.

The chain recombines TRBV7-2 with TRBJ1-5; 7 bases line up with TRBD1. This CDR3 region has 15 residues. Germline values: CDR1 SGHTA, CDR2 FQGNSA. Germline trimming cut 5 bases from V and 6 bases from J; bases unmatched to any gene: 10. As DNA, the CDR3 is TGTGCCAGCAGCCCCCGACAGGGTGGGGGTCAGCCCCAGCATTTT. It translates to CASSPRQGGGQPQHF.

The V and J genes are TRBV7-6 and TRBJ1-4; possibly TRBD1 for D (6 bases). Germline V gene lookup returns CDR1 SGHVS and CDR2 FNYEAQ. This CDR3 contains 15 residues. The V and J ends lost 0 bases and 8 bases respectively, with 13 bases between them. The CDR3 sequence: CASSLAQGSWEKLFF. Here the CDR3 DNA reads TGTGCCAGCAGCTTAGCCCAGGGGTCTTGGGAAAAACTGTTTTTT.

This clone was seen a single time. This rearrangement joins TRBV15 to TRBJ2-5; the match to TRBD2 covers 8 bases. CDR1 and CDR2 from the germline V gene are LNHNV and YYDKDF (reference sequence). V gave up 3 bases and J gave up 3 bases; unmatched junction bases: 18. The CDR3 consists of 19 residues. This CDR3 is CATSSSRSGGGGIKETQYF. The CDR3 region has the DNA TGTGCCACCAGCAGTTCGCGCTCAGGTGGCGGGGGGATTAAAGAGACCCAGTACTTC.

A note on this clone: One end of the junction fails to match germline, which may point to a read error. The rearrangement uses TRBV20-1 and TRBJ2-3, with 9 bases identical to TRBD2. Looked up from germline, CDR1 is DFQATT and CDR2 is SNEGSKA (reference sequence). The CDR3 runs 13 residues. Here the CDR3 reads CSATDGLAGPLDF. In DNA form, the CDR3 reads TGCAGTGCTACTGATGGGCTAGCGGGGCCACTTGACTTT.

The rearrangement joins TRBV4-2 to TRBJ1-2, with D possibly being TRBD1 (6 bases). The CDR3 runs 15 residues. The germline gives CDR1 LGHNA, CDR2 YNFKEQ. The V end lost 6 bases, the J end lost 8 bases, and 22 bases lay between the germline ends. The CDR3 DNA reads as TGTGCCAGCAGGTCCTCGGTGCTACAGGGCGCCGGCTACACCTTC. It is translated as CASRSSVLQGAGYTF.

The V call is TRBV28, the J call TRBJ1-4; D is uncertain. This CDR3 is built from 15 residues. Trimming shortened V by 5 bases and J by 2 bases, and 12 bases separated the two germline ends. CDR1 and CDR2 (germline): MDHEN, SYDVKM. The CDR3 spells CASSPPPRTNEKLFF. CDR3 sequence (DNA): TGTGCCAGCAGTCCCCCGCCCAGGACTAATGAAAAACTGTTTTTT.

J is TRBJ2-7 and V is TRBV10-2; TRBD2 matches at 15 bases. With V trimmed by 0 bases and J by 3 bases, 12 bases remained unmatched. The CDR3 length is 20 residues. Germline V gene data show CDR1 as WSHSY and CDR2 as SAAADI. This CDR3 reads CASSESGRGTSGGSVYEQYF. CDR3 nucleotide sequence: TGCGCCAGCAGTGAGTCTGGACGGGGGACTAGCGGGGGGTCGGTCTACGAGCAGTACTTC.

V gene TRBV29-1 combines with J gene TRBJ1-1; D ambiguous. In germline, CDR1 is SQVTM, CDR2 ANQGSEA. CDR3 length: 12 residues. Trimming removed 3 bases at V and 5 bases at J, with 10 bases between. CDR3 amino acids: CSVDRDSTEAFF. The CDR3, as DNA: TGCAGCGTTGACAGAGACTCTACTGAAGCTTTCTTT.

The J gene is TRBJ1-1, the V gene TRBV11-2; D is uncertain. Per the germline V gene, CDR1 is SGHAT and CDR2 is FQNNGV. Trimming cost V 5 bases and J 4 bases, with 17 bases left between them. This CDR3 region has 15 residues. For the CDR3, the DNA is TGTGCCAGCAGCCTTAGCCCCATAGGTGCCACTGAAGCTTTCTTT. Residues: CASSLSPIGATEAFF.

This clone came up many times. The rearrangement links TRBV18 to TRBJ1-2, with D hard to call. The germline V gene encodes CDR1 KGHSH and CDR2 LQKENI. V was trimmed by 0 bases and J by 6 bases, leaving 11 bases between them. This CDR3 is 14 amino acids long. This CDR3 is CASSPPSVSDGYTF. CDR3 nucleotides: TGTGCCAGCTCACCACCGTCGGTCTCCGATGGCTACACCTTC.

This clone was seen more than once but under ten times. The CDR3 region is CASSQGDYGGELFF. The CDR3 DNA follows: TGCGCCAGCAGCCAAGGTGACTACGGCGGGGAGCTGTTTTTT. The chain couples TRBV4-3 to TRBJ2-2; tentatively, D is TRBD2 (5 bases). This CDR3 contains 14 residues. Trimming shortened V by 1 base and J by 7 bases, and 10 bases separated the two germline ends. Per germline, CDR1 LGHNA and CDR2 YSLEER.

This chain connects TRBV30 to TRBJ2-7, with TRBD2 matching 9 bases. The trim removed 0 bases at V and 6 bases at J, leaving 3 bases unmatched. Germline V gene sequence: CDR1 GTSNPN, CDR2 SVGIG (reference sequence). The CDR3 extends over 13 amino acids. The CDR3: CAWSVQTSGEQYF. The CDR3, as DNA: TGTGCCTGGAGTGTACAGACTAGCGGCGAGCAGTACTTC.

The CDR3 nucleotides are TGTGCCAGCAGTGAAATGGCTCTTAGCAATCAGCCCCAGCATTTT. It yields the protein CASSEMALSNQPQHF. This chain links TRBV6-1 with TRBJ1-5; D unresolved. The CDR3 has 15 amino acids. CDR1 is MNHNS and CDR2 is SASEGT in the germline V gene. The V and J ends lost 2 bases and 0 bases respectively, with 8 bases between them.

This clone was seen once. V gene TRBV6-5 combines with J gene TRBJ1-2, with 7 bases identical to TRBD1. V shed 3 bases, J shed 10 bases, and the junction held 14 bases outside the gene matches. This CDR3 is 15 amino acids long. In germline, CDR1 is MNHEY, CDR2 SVGAGI. The CDR3 loop is CASSYSETGTRYYTF. The CDR3 region has the DNA TGTGCCAGCAGTTATTCAGAGACAGGGACAAGGTACTACACCTTC.

The rearrangement links TRBV28 to TRBJ2-5; TRBD2 agrees at 13 bases. V was clipped by 3 bases and J by 3 bases; unmatched bases: 13. Germline V gene data show CDR1 as MDHEN and CDR2 as SYDVKM. This CDR3 is built from 19 residues. The CDR3 DNA follows: TGTGCCAGCAGTTTGAAAGGGGGACTAGCGGGAACCCTCAAAGAGACCCAGTACTTC. This codes for CASSLKGGLAGTLKETQYF.

This chain joins TRBV11-2 and TRBJ1-2; weak D call: TRBD1 (5 bases). Deletions cut 4 bases from V and 2 bases from J, with 8 bases between. CDR3 length equals 13 residues. Germline CDR1 is SGHAT and CDR2 is FQNNGV. The CDR3 spells CASSWTSNYGYTF. CDR3 sequence (DNA): TGTGCCAGCAGCTGGACATCCAACTATGGCTACACCTTC.

This clone was observed once. The chain carries TRBV9 and TRBJ1-2; D is unclear. The V end lost 4 bases, the J end lost 2 bases, and 9 bases lay between the germline ends. The CDR3 loop spans 13 amino acids. The germline V gene encodes CDR1 SGDLS and CDR2 YYNGEE. This chain's CDR3 is CASSPSENYGYTF. In DNA form, the CDR3 reads TGTGCCAGCAGCCCGAGTGAAAACTATGGCTACACCTTC.

V gene TRBV30 combines with J gene TRBJ1-3; D gene uncertain. Trimming shortened V by 4 bases and J by 4 bases, and 14 bases separated the two germline ends. The CDR3 consists of 14 residues. The germline V gene has CDR1 GTSNPN and CDR2 SVGIG (reference sequence). In nucleotides, the CDR3 is TGTGCCTGGACCCGAGGGTCTGCCGGAAACACCATATATTTT. Translating gives CAWTRGSAGNTIYF.

The genes are TRBV19 and TRBJ2-2; tentatively, D is TRBD2 (6 bases). Germline CDR1 reads LNHDA; CDR2 reads SQIVND (reference sequence). V was cut by 3 bases and J by 2 bases, with 16 bases left in between. The CDR3 runs to 17 residues. Here the CDR3 DNA reads TGTGCCAGTAGTATTAGGGGACTCAACACTAACACCGGGGAGCTGTTTTTT. Protein: CASSIRGLNTNTGELFF. Supplemented by reference TRBV19 and TRBJ2-2, the full variable domain reads DGGITQSPKYLFRKEGQNVTLSCEQNLNHDAMYWYRQDPGQGLRLIYYSQIVNDFQKGDIAEGYSVSREKKESFPLTVTSAQKNPTAFYLCASSIRGLNTNTGELFFGEGSRLTVL.